This record covers a single TCR beta chain. The antigen is undetermined. This CDR3 is 17 amino acids long. The germline gives CDR1 LGHNA, CDR2 YSLEER. Trimming removed 1 base from V and 2 bases from J; junction bases left unmatched: 6. Treatment in this sample: some 20 received Ad26.COV2.S at low or high dose, single or two shots; 5 received placebo; per-sample allocation not given. Sampling occurred on day 63 after the first vaccine or placebo injection. The entry originates in a study of Ad26.COV2.S vaccination and SARS-CoV-2 variants. Background on the study: Ad26.COV2.S was injected intramuscularly once or twice, 56 days apart.

Generated by immunoSEQ multiplex PCR, the TCRdb table keeps only in-frame clones and is missing some. The sample holds about 680,000 clones, around 92% seen once. General study results and limits: Following vaccination, spike-specific CD8+ and CD4+ T cell responses reportedly exhibited substantial breadth.

The sample was peripheral blood, taken in a trial of Ad26.COV2.S vaccine versus placebo. The chain recombines TRBV4-3 with TRBJ2-2; TRBD2 aligns across 8 bases. This TCR came from a person between 18 and 65 years old who received the Ad26.COV2.S COVID-19 vaccine or a placebo. The CDR3 sequence: CASSQGRGGQNTGELFF. The CDR3 DNA reads TGCGCCAGCAGCCAAGGACGGGGGGGACAAAACACCGGGGAGCTGTTTTTT.